One and the same sample provided the 6 T cell receptor beta chains below, sequenced in a study of graft-versus-host responses after intestinal transplantation. Produced via immunoSEQ multiplex PCR; TCRdb's table is partial and in-frame only. Seen here are more than 50,000 clones, 89% observed once, and the top ten hold roughly 1.7%. Tissue processing of the graft released intraepithelial and lamina propria lymphocytes from it. The sample in question was ileum tissue, obtained around 350 days after transplant. These TCRs come from a human patient who received an intestinal transplant, so some T cells may come from the graft donor.

J is TRBJ1-3 and V is TRBV28, with D possibly matching TRBD1 (6 bases). Trimming removed 7 bases from V and 2 bases from J, with 15 bases in between. The CDR3 spans 15 residues. Per germline, CDR1 MDHEN and CDR2 SYDVKM. CDR3 sequence (DNA): TGTGCCAGCACTCGGACAAACAGGGCTGGAAACACCATATATTTT. Translation: CASTRTNRAGNTIYF. Variable domain in full (rest from reference TRBV28 and TRBJ1-3): DVKVTQSSRYLVKRTGEKVFLECVQDMDHENMFWYRQDPGLGLRLIYFSYDVKMKEKGDIPEGYSVSREKKERFSLILESASTNQTSMYLCASTRTNRAGNTIYFGEGSWLTVV.

The J gene is TRBJ2-5, the V gene TRBV5-6, with D perhaps TRBD2 (5 bases). The CDR3 contains 15 residues. V shed 1 base and J shed 1 base, with 11 bases lying between them. Germline lookup yields CDR1 SGHDT and CDR2 YYEEEE. The CDR3 DNA is TGTGCCAGCAGCTTGTTCGTCAGCGGCCAAGAGACCCAGTACTTC. As protein: CASSLFVSGQETQYF.

The chain employs TRBV12-2 and TRBJ2-1; the D segment call TRBD2 is taken from the table without a DNA check. TRBV12-2 is tagged as a pseudogene. The CDR3 sequence is 12 residues long. The CDR3 here is CASRPRENEQFF. The CDR3 coding sequence is TGTGCAAGTCGCCCAAGGGAGAATGAGCAGTTCTTC.

The chain carries TRBV12-5 and TRBJ2-1; 9 bases align to TRBD2. Unmatched junction bases numbered 11, after V lost 4 bases and J lost 7 bases. The CDR3 is made up of 16 amino acids. Germline-derived CDR1 and CDR2 are LGHNT and FRNRAP. Here the CDR3 DNA reads TGTGCTAGTGGTTGGGACCTAGCGGGACGTTTGAATGAGCAGTTCTTC. It encodes CASGWDLAGRLNEQFF. The full variable domain, in which reference TRBV12-5 and TRBJ2-1 provide the parts outside the CDR3, is DARVTQTPRHKVTEMGQEVTMRCQPILGHNTVFWYRQTMMQGLELLAYFRNRAPLDDSGMPKDRFSAEMPDATLATLKIQPSEPRDSAVYFCASGWDLAGRLNEQFFGPGTRLTVL.

V gene TRBV28 combines with J gene TRBJ2-7, with D uncertain. CDR1 is MDHEN, CDR2 SYDVKM, per germline. Between the trimmed V and J ends, which lost 6 bases and 3 bases, there was a span of 15 bases. The CDR3 has 14 amino acids. The CDR3: CASSPPLTGYEQYF. The DNA for the CDR3 is TGTGCCAGCAGCCCTCCCTTGACTGGCTACGAGCAGTACTTC.

This clone was counted a few times. The rearrangement joins TRBV19 to TRBJ1-3; the match to TRBD1 covers 9 bases. The germline CDR1 and CDR2 sequences are LNHDA and SQIVND (reference sequence). The J segment lost 0 bases and the V segment lost 7 bases, leaving 16 bases of the junction unmatched. The CDR3 length is 19 residues. Written as DNA, the CDR3 is TGTGCCAGTACTCGCGCCCCCTGGACAGGGGACGACTCTGGAAACACCATATATTTT. It yields the protein CASTRAPWTGDDSGNTIYF.